The entry below gives a single T cell receptor beta chain sequence along with its context. Its antigen is still unknown. PCR was performed using 60 Vbeta and 13 Jbeta primers. Clones were read by immunoSEQ multiplex PCR, and TCRdb kept only the in-frame ones, dropping some. The sample table sets out 60,000 to 75,000 clones. The data originate from a study of cytomegalovirus exposure and HLA in healthy donors. Turning to the study itself: Early released data had around 79 million unique TCRs, all coming from HLA-typed donors.

From germline, CDR1 is SGHNT and CDR2 YENEEA. There are 14 residues in the CDR3. The V end was cut by 2 bases, the J end by 4 bases, with 11 bases between. Regarding the study as a whole: In a later analysis, TCR association rates varied by HLA locus: DRB1 most, HLA-C fewest.

This TCR was sampled from a female donor in good health and CMV-seropositive. The specimen was PBMCs. This chain connects TRBV11-3 to TRBJ1-2; D is possibly TRBD1 (5 bases). CDR3 bases: TGTGCCAGCAGCTTAACGCAGGGCTCCTATGGCTACACCTTC. It translates to CASSLTQGSYGYTF.